This T cell receptor (beta chain) originates from a study of cytomegalovirus exposure and HLA in healthy donors. The PCR made use of 60 Vbeta and 13 Jbeta primers. The data were produced by immunoSEQ multiplex PCR, yet TCRdb's version contains in-frame clones alone and is incomplete. The sample lists more than 200,000 clones, less than 85% occurring once. V lost 4 bases and J 0 bases, leaving 7 bases between the germline ends. The CDR3 is 13 amino acids. Germline V gives CDR1 GTSNPN, CDR2 SVGIG (reference sequence). The sequence was collected from a girl aged 2 to 10 in good health and CMV-seronegative. The sample comprised PBMCs. The chain couples TRBV30 to TRBJ1-3; no clear D gene. CDR3 protein: CAWTEDSGNTIYF. DNA for the CDR3: TGTGCCTGGACAGAGGACTCTGGAAACACCATATATTTT.